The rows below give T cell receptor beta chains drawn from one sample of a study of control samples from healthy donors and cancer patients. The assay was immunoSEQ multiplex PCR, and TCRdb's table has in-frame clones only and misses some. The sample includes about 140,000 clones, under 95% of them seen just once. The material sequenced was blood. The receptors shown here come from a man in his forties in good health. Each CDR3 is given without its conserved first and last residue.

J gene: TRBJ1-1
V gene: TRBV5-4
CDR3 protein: ASSLGGVGNTEAF

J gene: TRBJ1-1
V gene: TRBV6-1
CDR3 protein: ASRSRGSYEAF

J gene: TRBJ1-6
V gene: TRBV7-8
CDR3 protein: ASSLTGEVSPLH

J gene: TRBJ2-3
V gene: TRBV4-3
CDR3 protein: ASSQGTPTDTQY

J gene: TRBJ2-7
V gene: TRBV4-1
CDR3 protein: ASSQSGHHYEQY

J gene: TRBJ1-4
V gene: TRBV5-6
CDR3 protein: ASSREPGADEVKLF

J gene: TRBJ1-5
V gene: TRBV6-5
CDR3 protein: ASYPGLNQPQH

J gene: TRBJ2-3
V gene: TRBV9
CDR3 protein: ASSVGGDFLTDTQY

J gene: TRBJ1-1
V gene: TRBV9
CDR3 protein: ASSVVLGGPAEAF

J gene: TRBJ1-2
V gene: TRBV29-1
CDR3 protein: SVVVDRLPKYGYT

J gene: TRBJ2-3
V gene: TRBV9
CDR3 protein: ASSATGTGARGDTQY

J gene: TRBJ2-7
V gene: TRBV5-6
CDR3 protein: ASSRRDRPTYEQY

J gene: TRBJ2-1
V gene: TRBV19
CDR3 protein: ASSMQGLRNEQF

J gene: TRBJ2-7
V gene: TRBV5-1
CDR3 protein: ASSHSQGAKGEQY

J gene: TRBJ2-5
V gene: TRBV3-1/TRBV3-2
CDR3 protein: ASSQDLGRETQY

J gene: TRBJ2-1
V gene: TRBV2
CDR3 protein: ASIDPTVSSYNEQF

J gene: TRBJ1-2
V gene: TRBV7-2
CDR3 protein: ASSLEGYGYT